This T cell receptor (beta chain) originates from a study of response to subunit inactivated influenza vaccine. Trimming stripped 1 base from V and 7 bases from J, with 8 bases between. Germline values: CDR1 ENHRY, CDR2 SYGVKD. The CDR3 loop spans 13 amino acids. Study-level findings and limits: Seasonal influenza vaccination, on each occasion, was suggested by the authors to recruit few new T cells.

Notes on this clonotype: Its antigen is unknown.

TCRdb re-analysed the RT-PCR reads in MiXCR, keeping a single row per CDR3 protein. This sample has around 480,000 distinct CDR3 sequences, with 11% found just once. The sequenced sample was PBMCs from blood, obtained more than 35 days after vaccination. The chain recombines TRBV10-3 with TRBJ2-1, with D maybe TRBD1 (5 bases). This sequence was found in a man over 45 who received an inactivated influenza vaccine. The CDR3 nucleotides are TGTGCCATCAGTGAGTTCAGGGTAAATGAGCAGTTCTTC. This encodes CAISEFRVNEQFF.